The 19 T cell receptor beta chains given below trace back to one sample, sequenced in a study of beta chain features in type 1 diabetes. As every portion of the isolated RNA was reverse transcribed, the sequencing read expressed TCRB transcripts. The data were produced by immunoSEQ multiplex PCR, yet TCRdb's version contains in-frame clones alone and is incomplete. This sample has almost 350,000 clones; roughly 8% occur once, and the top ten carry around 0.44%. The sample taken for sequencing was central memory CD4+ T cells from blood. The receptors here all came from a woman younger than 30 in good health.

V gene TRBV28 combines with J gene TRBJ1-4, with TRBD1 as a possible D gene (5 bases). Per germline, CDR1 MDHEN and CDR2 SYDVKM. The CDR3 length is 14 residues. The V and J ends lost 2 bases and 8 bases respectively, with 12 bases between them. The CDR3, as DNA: TGTGCCAGCAGTTTAGAGGGACTCTCAGAAAAACTGTTTTTT. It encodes CASSLEGLSEKLFF.

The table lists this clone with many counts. CDR3 sequence reads: CASSRSGTVNEKLFF. CDR3 in DNA: TGTGCCAGCAGTAGATCCGGGACAGTTAATGAAAAACTGTTTTTT. The rearrangement joins TRBV6-5 to TRBJ1-4, with 7 bases that match TRBD1. The CDR3 extends over 15 amino acids. The germline V gene has CDR1 MNHEY and CDR2 SVGAGI. Germline trimming cut 5 bases from V and 4 bases from J; bases unmatched to any gene: 7.

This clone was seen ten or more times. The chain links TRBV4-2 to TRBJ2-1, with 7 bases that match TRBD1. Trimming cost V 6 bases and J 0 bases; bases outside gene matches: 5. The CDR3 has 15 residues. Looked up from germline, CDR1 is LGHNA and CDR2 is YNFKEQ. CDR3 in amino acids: CASRPTGSSYNEQFF. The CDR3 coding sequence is TGTGCCAGCAGGCCGACAGGGAGCTCCTACAATGAGCAGTTCTTC.

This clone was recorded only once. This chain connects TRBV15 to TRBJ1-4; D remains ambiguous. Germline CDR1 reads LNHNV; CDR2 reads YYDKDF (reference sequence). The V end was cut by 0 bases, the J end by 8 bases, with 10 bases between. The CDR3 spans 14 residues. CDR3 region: CATSRDRPYEKLFF. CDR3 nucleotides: TGTGCCACCAGCAGAGACAGGCCCTACGAAAAACTGTTTTTT.

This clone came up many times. The chain's CDR3 is CASSLVEDGNTEAFF. The DNA for the CDR3 is TGTGCCAGCAGCTTAGTTGAAGACGGGAACACTGAAGCTTTCTTT. V usage is TRBV7-8 and J usage is TRBJ1-1; D remains unclear. V was shortened by 1 base and J by 1 base, with 10 bases between the two germline ends. This CDR3 region has 15 residues. The V gene's germline CDR1 is SGHVS and CDR2 FQNEAQ. Together with reference TRBV7-8 and TRBJ1-1, the CDR3 gives the full variable domain: GAGVSQSPRYKVAKRGQDVALRCDPISGHVSLFWYQQALGQGPEFLTYFQNEAQLDKSGLPSDRFFAERPEGSVSTLKIQRTQQEDSAVYLCASSLVEDGNTEAFFGQGTRLTVV.

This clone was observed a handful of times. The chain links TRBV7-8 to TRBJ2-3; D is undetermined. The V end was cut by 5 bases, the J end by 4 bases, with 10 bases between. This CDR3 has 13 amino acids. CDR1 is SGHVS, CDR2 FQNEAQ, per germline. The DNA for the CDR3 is TGTGCCAGCAGCGGCCACATGTCAGATACGCAGTATTTT. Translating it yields CASSGHMSDTQYF.

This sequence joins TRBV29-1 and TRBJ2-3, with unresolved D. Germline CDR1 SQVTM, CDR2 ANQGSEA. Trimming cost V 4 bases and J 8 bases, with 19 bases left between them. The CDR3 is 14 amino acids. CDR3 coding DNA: TGCAGCGTTGGAACGCCAAGAAGCCTCGGTACGCAGTATTTT. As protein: CSVGTPRSLGTQYF.

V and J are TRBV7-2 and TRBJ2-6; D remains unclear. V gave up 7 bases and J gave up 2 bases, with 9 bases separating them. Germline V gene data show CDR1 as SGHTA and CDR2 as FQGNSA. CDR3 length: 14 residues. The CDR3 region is CASTQSAGANVLTF. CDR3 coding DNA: TGTGCCAGCACACAGTCGGCTGGGGCCAACGTCCTGACTTTC. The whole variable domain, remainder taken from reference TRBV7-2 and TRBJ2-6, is GAGVSQSPSNKVTEKGKDVELRCDPISGHTALYWYRQSLGQGLEFLIYFQGNSAPDKSGLPSDRFSAERTGGSVSTLTIQRTQQEDSAVYLCASTQSAGANVLTFGAGSRLTVL.

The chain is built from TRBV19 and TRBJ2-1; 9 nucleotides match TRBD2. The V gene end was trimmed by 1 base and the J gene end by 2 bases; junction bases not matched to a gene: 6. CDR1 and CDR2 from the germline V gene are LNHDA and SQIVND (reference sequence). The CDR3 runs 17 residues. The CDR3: CASSIAASGITYNEQFF. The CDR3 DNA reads TGTGCCAGTAGTATAGCGGCTAGCGGGATTACCTACAATGAGCAGTTCTTC.

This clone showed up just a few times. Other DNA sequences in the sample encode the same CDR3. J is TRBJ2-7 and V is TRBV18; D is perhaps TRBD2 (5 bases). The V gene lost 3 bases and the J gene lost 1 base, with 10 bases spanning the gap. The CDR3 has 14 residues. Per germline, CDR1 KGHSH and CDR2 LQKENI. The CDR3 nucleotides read TGTGCCAGCTCACCGGGAGTACAATCCTACGAGCAGTACTTC. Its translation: CASSPGVQSYEQYF.

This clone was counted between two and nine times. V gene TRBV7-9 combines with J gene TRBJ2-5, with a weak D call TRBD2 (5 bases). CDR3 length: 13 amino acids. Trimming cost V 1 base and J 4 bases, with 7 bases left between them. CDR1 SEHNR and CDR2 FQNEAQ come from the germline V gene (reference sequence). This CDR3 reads CASSLDGVETQYF. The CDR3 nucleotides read TGTGCCAGCAGCTTAGACGGGGTAGAGACCCAGTACTTC.

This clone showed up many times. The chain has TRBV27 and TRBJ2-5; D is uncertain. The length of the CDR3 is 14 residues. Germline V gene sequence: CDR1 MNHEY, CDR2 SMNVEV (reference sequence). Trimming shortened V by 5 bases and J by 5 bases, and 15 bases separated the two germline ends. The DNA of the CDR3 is TGTGCCAGCAGTCTCCGACCCGCTGGGGAGACCCAGTACTTC. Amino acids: CASSLRPAGETQYF.

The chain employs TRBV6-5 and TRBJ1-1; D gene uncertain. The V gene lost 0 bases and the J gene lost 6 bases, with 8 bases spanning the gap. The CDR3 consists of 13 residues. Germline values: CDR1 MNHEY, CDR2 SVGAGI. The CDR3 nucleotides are TGTGCCAGCAGTTACTCCGGAAGCTCTGAAGCTTTCTTT. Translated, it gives CASSYSGSSEAFF.

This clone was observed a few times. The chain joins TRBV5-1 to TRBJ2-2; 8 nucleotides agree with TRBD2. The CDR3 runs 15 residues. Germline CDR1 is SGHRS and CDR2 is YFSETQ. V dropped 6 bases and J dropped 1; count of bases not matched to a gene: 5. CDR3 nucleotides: TGCGCCAGCAAGGACGGGAGGGTGAACACCGGGGAGCTGTTTTTT. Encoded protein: CASKDGRVNTGELFF.

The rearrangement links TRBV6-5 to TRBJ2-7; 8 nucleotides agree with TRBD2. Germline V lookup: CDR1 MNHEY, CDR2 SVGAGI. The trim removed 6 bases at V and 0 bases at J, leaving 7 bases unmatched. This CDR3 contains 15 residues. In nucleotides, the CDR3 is TGTGCCAGCAGCGTAGCGGGACTTAGCTCCTACGAGCAGTACTTC. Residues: CASSVAGLSSYEQYF.

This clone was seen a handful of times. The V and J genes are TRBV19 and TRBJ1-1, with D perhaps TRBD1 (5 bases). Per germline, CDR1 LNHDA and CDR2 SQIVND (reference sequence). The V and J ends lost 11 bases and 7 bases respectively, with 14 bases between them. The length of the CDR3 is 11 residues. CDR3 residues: CASQEGVEAFF. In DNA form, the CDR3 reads TGTGCCTCCCAGGAAGGGGTTGAAGCTTTCTTT.

CDR3 residues: CASSPMTSDPLTEQFF. For the CDR3, the DNA is TGTGCCAGCAGCCCAATGACTTCGGATCCCCTCACGGAGCAGTTCTTC. The chain recombines TRBV5-4 with TRBJ2-1; no reliable D call. Between the trimmed V and J ends, which lost 4 bases and 10 bases, there was a span of 24 bases. The length of the CDR3 is 16 residues. Germline CDR1 reads SGHNT; CDR2 reads YYREEE (reference sequence).

CDR3 sequence (DNA): TGTGCCAGCCAGCGGGAAGACACCGGGGAGCTGTTTTTT. This gives the protein CASQREDTGELFF. The chain recombines TRBV2 with TRBJ2-2, with TRBD2 identical over 7 bases. The CDR3 contains 13 residues. With 8 bases clipped from V and 3 bases from J, the junction kept 3 bases outside the gene matches. The germline gives CDR1 SNHLY, CDR2 FYNNEI.

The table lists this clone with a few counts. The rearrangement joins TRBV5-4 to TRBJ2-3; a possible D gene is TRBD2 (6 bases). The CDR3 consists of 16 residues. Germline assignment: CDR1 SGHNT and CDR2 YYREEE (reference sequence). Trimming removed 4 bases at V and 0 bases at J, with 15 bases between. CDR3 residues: CASSEGLQRSTDTQYF. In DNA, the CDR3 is TGTGCCAGCAGCGAGGGACTTCAGAGGAGCACAGATACGCAGTATTTT.